This T cell receptor beta chain is from a study of CD8+CD57+ T cells in acquired aplastic anemia. Profiles of TCR beta VDJ and CDR3 were generated from a genomic DNA template. TCRdb re-called the reads with MiXCR, one entry per CDR3 protein. The table includes over 250,000 distinct CDR3 sequences, roughly 61% detected once. Germline CDR1 SGHNT, CDR2 YENEEA. Trimming cost V 1 base and J 3 bases, with 13 bases left between them. The CDR3 runs to 15 residues. Patients chosen for sequencing had shown CD8+CD57+ cell expansion by flow cytometry. This clonotype appeared many times. The chain is built from TRBV11-3 and TRBJ2-7; D is possibly TRBD1 (5 bases). The sequenced material came from sorted CD4+, CD8+, or CD8+CD57+ T cells (not recorded which) from PBMCs. The source is a human donor with aplastic anemia. The CDR3 is CASSLGDSTIYEQYF. The CDR3 DNA is TGTGCCAGCAGCTTAGGAGACAGCACTATCTACGAGCAGTACTTC.